This T cell receptor beta chain came from a study of cytomegalovirus exposure and HLA in healthy donors. Study findings and constraints: A later analysis showed HLA-associated TCR beta chains outstripping equally common others in clonal expansion. A later analysis reportedly found that, within productive TCRs, an Asian-associated ancestry cluster had fewer N-insertions than the mean observed across the approximately 600 donors.

J lost 4 bases, V lost 4 bases, and 1 base had no gene match. The CDR3 spans 12 residues. Germline V gene data show CDR1 as SGHRS and CDR2 as YFSETQ. The PCR made use of 60 Vbeta and 13 Jbeta primers. Methods used by the authors: About 83 million unique TCR beta chains, roughly 12 million shared, were counted in a later analysis. Method: immunoSEQ multiplex PCR; TCRdb's copy keeps in-frame clones and lacks some. V and J calls and clone size are given by that table; D and trimming were obtained from the DNA. The table has around 150,000 clones, 80% seen once. To note about this clone: The antigen remains undetermined.

Sequencing used PBMCs. The sequence was obtained from a man aged 30 to 39 in good health and CMV-seronegative. J is TRBJ1-1 and V is TRBV5-1; TRBD1 aligns across 7 bases. CDR3 region: CASSAGGTEAFF. The CDR3 DNA reads TGCGCCAGCAGCGCAGGGGGCACTGAAGCTTTCTTT.